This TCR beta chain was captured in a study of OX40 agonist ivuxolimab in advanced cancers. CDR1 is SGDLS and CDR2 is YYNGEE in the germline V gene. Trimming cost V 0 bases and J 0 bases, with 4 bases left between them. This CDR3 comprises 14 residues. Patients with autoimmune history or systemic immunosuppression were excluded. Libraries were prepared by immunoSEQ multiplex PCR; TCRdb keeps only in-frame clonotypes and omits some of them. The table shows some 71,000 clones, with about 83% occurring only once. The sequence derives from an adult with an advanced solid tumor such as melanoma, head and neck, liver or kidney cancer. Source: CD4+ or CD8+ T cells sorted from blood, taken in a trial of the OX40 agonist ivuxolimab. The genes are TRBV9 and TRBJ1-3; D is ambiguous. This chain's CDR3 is CASSVAGSGNTIYF. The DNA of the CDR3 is TGTGCCAGCAGCGTAGCAGGCTCTGGAAACACCATATATTTT.